These 7 T cell receptor beta chains share one sample of origin, sequenced in a study of T-cell memory formation after mild COVID-19. TCRdb re-analysed the 5' RACE reads in MiXCR, keeping a single row per CDR3 protein. The sample records 350,000 to 450,000 distinct CDR3 sequences, roughly an eighth being singletons. Sequencing was performed on PBMCs or a T cell subset sorted from them (not recorded which). These receptors were taken from a man aged 18 to 35 who had mild COVID-19 (a few samples of this study predate the infection). Cell type and time point are not known.

This clonotype has more than one count but fewer than ten. The chain couples TRBV12-3 or TRBV12-4 to TRBJ2-3; TRBD2 aligns across 8 bases. The CDR3 is 16 amino acids. Trimming removed 5 bases from V and 1 base from J; junction bases left unmatched: 8. The DNA of the CDR3 is TGTGCCAGCAGTAACTCCCCGACTAGCGGCACAGATACGCAGTATTTT. The encoded protein is CASSNSPTSGTDTQYF.

This chain uses TRBV28 with TRBJ2-5, with 8 bases matching TRBD1. Germline trimming cut 5 bases from V and 5 bases from J; bases unmatched to any gene: 7. The germline CDR1 and CDR2 sequences are MDHEN and SYDVKM. This CDR3 comprises 14 residues. The CDR3 region is CASSRTGIVETQYF. In nucleotides, the CDR3 is TGTGCCAGCAGTAGGACAGGGATAGTCGAGACCCAGTACTTC.

This clonotype turned up a few times. The J gene is TRBJ2-2, the V gene TRBV7-3, with D tentatively TRBD1 or TRBD2 (6 bases each). The V end was cut by 5 bases, the J end by 3 bases, with 13 bases between. CDR1 and CDR2 (germline): SGHTA, FQGTGA. The CDR3 length is 15 residues. Here the CDR3 DNA reads TGTGCCAGCAGCCTCGTTGGGGGGCACACCGGGGAGCTGTTTTTT. It translates to CASSLVGGHTGELFF.

The V gene is TRBV29-1, the J gene TRBJ1-2; 8 bases align to TRBD1. CDR3 size: 13 residues. V dropped 8 bases and J dropped 3; count of bases not matched to a gene: 8. Germline loops: CDR1 SQVTM, CDR2 ANQGSEA. CDR3 sequence (DNA): TGCAGCTTCTCAGGGGGCCCATACTATGGCTACACCTTC. It translates to CSFSGGPYYGYTF.

This chain links TRBV9 with TRBJ2-3; D is ambiguous. Looked up from germline, CDR1 is SGDLS and CDR2 is YYNGEE. V lost 4 bases and J 5 bases, leaving 11 bases between the germline ends. The CDR3 extends over 13 amino acids. The CDR3 DNA reads as TGTGCCAGCAGCATATCTGGTGTAGATACGCAGTATTTT. Its translation is CASSISGVDTQYF.

This clonotype appeared many times. V and J are TRBV5-1 and TRBJ2-5; D gene unclear. The CDR3 is made up of 13 amino acids. Deletions cut 4 bases from V and 4 bases from J, with 11 bases between. Germline V gene sequence: CDR1 SGHRS, CDR2 YFSETQ. CDR3 bases: TGCGCCAGCAGCCTAGTGGGTGGAGAGACCCAGTACTTC. It specifies CASSLVGGETQYF.

V and J are TRBV20-1 and TRBJ1-2; D might be TRBD1 (6 bases). The CDR3 runs to 13 residues. CDR1 DFQATT and CDR2 SNEGSKA come from the germline V gene (reference sequence). The CDR3 is CSRPPGAGYGYTF. The CDR3 DNA sequence: TGCAGCCGTCCCCCAGGGGCAGGCTATGGCTACACCTTC.